The source of this T cell receptor beta chain is a study of T-cell reconstitution after alpha-beta-depleted transplantation in children. Molecular barcoding with unique molecular identifiers was used for the TCRbeta library. TCRdb processed the PCR reads anew with MiXCR; each CDR3 protein has one entry. The repertoire has 600,000 to 700,000 distinct CDR3 sequences, 16% of them found once; the top ten carry 1.1%. V lost 6 bases and J lost 2, with 17 bases in between. Germline V gene lookup returns CDR1 DFQATT and CDR2 SNEGSKA (reference sequence). The CDR3 covers 14 residues. In this sample, this clonotype turned up many times.

The rearrangement uses TRBV20-1 and TRBJ2-7; tentatively, D is TRBD1 (6 bases). This TCR was sampled from a human donor who donated a stem cell graft to a child with acute myeloid leukemia. Material: PBMCs from the stem cell graft donor, obtained from the stem cell graft. In DNA form, the CDR3 reads TGCAGTGCCACTCCTGGGGGCACGGCCTACGAGCAGTACGTC. This encodes CSATPGGTAYEQYV.